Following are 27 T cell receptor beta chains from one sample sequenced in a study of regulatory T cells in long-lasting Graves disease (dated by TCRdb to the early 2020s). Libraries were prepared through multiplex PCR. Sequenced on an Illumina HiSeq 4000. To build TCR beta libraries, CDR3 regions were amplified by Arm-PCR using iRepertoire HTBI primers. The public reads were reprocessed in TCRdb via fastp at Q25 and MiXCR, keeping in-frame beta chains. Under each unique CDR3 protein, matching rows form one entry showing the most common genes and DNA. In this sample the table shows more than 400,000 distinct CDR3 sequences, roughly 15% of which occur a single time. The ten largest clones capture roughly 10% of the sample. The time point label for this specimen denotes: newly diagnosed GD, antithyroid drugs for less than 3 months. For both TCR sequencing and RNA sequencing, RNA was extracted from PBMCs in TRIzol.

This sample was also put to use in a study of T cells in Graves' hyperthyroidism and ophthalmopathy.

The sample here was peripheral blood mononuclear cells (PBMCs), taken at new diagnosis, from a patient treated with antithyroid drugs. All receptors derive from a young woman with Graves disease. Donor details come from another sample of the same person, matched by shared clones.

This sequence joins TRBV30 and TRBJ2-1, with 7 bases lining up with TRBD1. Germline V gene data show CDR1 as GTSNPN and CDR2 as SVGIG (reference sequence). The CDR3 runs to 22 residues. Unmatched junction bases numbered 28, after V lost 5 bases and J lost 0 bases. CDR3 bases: TGTGCCTGGCCCTCTAATGGCACGACAGGGTGTTCGGACCGACCCTCCTACAATGAGCAGTTCTTC. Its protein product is CAWPSNGTTGCSDRPSYNEQFF.

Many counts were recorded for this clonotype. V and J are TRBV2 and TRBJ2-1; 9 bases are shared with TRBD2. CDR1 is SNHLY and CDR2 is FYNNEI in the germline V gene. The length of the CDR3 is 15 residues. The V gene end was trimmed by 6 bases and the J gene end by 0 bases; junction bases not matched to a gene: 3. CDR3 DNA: TGTGCCAGCAGAGGCGGGAGGGCCTCCTACAATGAGCAGTTCTTC. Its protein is CASRGGRASYNEQFF.

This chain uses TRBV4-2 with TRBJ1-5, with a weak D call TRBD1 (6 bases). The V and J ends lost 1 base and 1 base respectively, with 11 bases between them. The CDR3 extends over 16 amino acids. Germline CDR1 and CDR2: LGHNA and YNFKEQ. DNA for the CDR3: TGTGCCAGCAGCCAAGTGGGGGGCCGGAGCAATCAGCCCCAGCATTTT. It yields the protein CASSQVGGRSNQPQHF.

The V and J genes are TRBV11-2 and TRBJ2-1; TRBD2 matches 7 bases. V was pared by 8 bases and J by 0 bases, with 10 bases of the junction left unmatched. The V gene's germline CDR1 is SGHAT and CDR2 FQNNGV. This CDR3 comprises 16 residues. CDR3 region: CASGSLSGNSYNEQFF. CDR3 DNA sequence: TGTGCCAGCGGATCCCTGAGCGGGAACTCCTACAATGAGCAGTTCTTC.

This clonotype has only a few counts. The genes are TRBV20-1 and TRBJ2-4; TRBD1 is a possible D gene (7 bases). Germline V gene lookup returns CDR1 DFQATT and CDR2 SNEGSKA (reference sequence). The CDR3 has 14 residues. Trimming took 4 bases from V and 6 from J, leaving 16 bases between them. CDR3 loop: CSATPGDSPNIQYF. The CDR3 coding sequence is TGCAGTGCTACGCCGGGGGACAGCCCAAACATTCAGTACTTC.

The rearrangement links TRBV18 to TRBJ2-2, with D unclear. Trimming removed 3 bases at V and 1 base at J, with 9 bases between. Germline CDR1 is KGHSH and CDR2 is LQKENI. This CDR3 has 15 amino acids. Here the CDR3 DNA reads TGTGCCAGCTCACCTCTGACGGAGAACACCGGGGAGCTGTTTTTT. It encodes CASSPLTENTGELFF.

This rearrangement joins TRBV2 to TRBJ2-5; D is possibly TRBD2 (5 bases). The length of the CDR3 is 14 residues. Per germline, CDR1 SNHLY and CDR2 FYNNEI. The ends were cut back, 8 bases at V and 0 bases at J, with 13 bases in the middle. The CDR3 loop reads CASQERAYQETQYF. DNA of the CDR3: TGTGCCAGCCAGGAGAGGGCGTACCAAGAGACCCAGTACTTC.

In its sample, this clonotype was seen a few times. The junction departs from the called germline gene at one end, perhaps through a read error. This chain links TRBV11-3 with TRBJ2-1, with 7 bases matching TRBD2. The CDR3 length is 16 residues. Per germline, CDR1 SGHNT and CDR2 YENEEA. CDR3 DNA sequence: TGTGCCAGCAGCTTAGTTGCGGGAGCTACCTACAATGAGCAGTCCTTC. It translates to CASSLVAGATYNEQSF.

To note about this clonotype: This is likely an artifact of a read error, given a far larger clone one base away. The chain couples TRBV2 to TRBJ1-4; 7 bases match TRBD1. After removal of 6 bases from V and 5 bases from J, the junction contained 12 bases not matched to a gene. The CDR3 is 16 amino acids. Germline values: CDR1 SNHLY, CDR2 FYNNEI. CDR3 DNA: TGTGCCAGCAGCAGCTTATTAGGGGGCGCGAATGAAAAACTGTTTTTT. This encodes CASSSLLGGANEKLFF.

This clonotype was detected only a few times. Here the CDR3 DNA reads TGCGCCAGCAGCCAAGATCCCACTAGTGGTGATGAGCAGTTCTTC. Protein sequence: CASSQDPTSGDEQFF. The chain combines TRBV4-1 with TRBJ2-1, with D maybe TRBD2 (5 bases). Germline V lookup: CDR1 MGHRA, CDR2 YSYEKL. CDR3 length equals 15 residues. The V end was cut by 0 bases, the J end by 8 bases, with 14 bases between.

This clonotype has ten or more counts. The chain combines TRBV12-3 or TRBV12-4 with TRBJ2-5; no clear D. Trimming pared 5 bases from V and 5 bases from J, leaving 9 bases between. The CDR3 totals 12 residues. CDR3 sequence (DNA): TGTGCCAGCAGTGCCCGCCGGGAGACCCAGTACTTC. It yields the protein CASSARRETQYF.

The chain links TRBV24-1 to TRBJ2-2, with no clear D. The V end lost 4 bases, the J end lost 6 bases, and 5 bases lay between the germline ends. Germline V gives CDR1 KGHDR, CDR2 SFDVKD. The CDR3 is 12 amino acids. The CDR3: CATSEWAGELFF. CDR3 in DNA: TGTGCCACCAGTGAATGGGCCGGGGAGCTGTTTTTT.

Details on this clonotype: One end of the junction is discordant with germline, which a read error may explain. This CDR3 reads CASSPHAAGGPSGELFF. The CDR3, as DNA: TGTGCTAGCAGCCCCCACGCAGCGGGAGGGCCTTCCGGGGAGCTGTTTTTT. The V call is TRBV7-7, the J call TRBJ2-2; TRBD2 matches 10 bases. The CDR3 extends over 17 amino acids. CDR1 SSHAT and CDR2 FNYEAQ come from the germline V gene (reference sequence).

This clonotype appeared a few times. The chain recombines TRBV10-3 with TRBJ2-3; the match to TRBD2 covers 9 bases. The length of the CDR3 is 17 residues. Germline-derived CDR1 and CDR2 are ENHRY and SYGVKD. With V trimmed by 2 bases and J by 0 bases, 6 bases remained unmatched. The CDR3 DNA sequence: TGTGCCATCAGTGAGCCCTCCACTAGCGGGAGCACAGATACGCAGTATTTT. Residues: CAISEPSTSGSTDTQYF.

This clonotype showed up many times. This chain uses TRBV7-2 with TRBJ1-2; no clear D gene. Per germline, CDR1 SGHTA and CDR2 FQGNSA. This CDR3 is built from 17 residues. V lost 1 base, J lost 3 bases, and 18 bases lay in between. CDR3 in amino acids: CASSLVGIEVRDYGYTF. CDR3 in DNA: TGTGCCAGCAGCTTAGTAGGGATTGAGGTCAGAGACTATGGCTACACCTTC.

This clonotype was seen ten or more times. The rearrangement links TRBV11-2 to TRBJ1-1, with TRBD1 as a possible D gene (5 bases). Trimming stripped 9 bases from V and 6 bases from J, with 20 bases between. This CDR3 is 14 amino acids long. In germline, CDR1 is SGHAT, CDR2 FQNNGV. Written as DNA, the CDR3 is TGTGCCAGTAGGGAGCACGGGGACTGGGCTGAAGCTTTCTTT. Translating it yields CASREHGDWAEAFF.

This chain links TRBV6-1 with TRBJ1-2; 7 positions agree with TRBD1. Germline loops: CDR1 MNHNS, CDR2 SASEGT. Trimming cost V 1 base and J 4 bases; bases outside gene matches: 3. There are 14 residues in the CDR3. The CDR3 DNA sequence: TGTGCCAGCAGTGAAGGCAGGGGGATCTATGGCTACACCTTC. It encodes CASSEGRGIYGYTF.

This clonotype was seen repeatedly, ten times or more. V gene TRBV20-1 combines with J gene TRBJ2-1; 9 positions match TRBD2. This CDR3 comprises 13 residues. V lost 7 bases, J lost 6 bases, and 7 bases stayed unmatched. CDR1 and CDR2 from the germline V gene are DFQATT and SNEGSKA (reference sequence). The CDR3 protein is CSVSSGMANEQFF. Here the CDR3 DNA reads TGCAGTGTATCTAGCGGGATGGCCAATGAGCAGTTCTTC.

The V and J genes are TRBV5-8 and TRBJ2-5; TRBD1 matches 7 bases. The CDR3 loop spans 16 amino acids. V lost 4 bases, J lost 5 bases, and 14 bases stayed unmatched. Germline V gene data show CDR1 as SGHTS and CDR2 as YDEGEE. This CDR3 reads CASSIVPGQNWETQYF. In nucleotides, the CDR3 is TGTGCCAGCAGCATTGTCCCGGGACAGAATTGGGAGACCCAGTACTTC.

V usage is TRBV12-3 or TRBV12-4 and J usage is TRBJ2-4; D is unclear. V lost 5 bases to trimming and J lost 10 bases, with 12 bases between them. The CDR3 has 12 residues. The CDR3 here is CASSPSIPIQYF. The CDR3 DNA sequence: TGTGCCAGCAGTCCCTCAATCCCTATTCAGTACTTC.

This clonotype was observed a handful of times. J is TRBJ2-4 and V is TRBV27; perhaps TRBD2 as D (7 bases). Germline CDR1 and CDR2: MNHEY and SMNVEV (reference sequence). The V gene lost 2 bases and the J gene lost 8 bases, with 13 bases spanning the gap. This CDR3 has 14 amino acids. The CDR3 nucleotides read TGTGCCAGCAGTTTACGGGGGGCTGAATACATTCAGTACTTC. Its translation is CASSLRGAEYIQYF.

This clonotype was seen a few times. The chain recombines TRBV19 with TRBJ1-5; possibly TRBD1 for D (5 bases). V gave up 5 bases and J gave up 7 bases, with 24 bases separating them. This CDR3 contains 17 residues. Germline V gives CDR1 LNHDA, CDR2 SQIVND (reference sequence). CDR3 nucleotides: TGTGCCAGTAGTCTCCCCCCCGGGACGCGAGATACACAGCCCCAGCATTTT. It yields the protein CASSLPPGTRDTQPQHF.

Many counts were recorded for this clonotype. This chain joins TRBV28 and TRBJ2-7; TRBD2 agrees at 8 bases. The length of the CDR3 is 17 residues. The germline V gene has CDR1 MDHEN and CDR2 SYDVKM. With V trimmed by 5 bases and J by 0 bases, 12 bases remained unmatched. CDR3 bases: TGTGCCAGCAGTCCCACCTTGGGCGGGGGGATCTCCTACGAGCAGTACTTC. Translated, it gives CASSPTLGGGISYEQYF.

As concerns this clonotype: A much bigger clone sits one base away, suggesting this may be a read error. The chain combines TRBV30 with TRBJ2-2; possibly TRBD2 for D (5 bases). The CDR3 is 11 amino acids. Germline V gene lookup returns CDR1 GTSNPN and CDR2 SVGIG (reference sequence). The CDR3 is CAWRVPGERFF. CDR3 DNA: TGTGCCTGGAGGGTGCCCGGGGAGCGGTTTTTT.

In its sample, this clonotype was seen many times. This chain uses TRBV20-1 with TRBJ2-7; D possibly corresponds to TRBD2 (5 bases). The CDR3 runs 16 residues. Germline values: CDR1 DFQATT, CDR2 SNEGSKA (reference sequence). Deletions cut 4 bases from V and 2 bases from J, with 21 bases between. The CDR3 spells CSAISRARLPPYEQYF. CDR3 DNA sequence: TGCAGTGCTATCTCGAGGGCCCGATTACCACCCTACGAGCAGTACTTC.

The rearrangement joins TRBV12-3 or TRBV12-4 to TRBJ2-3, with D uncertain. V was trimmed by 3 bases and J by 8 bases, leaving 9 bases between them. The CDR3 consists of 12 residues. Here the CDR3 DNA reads TGTGCCAGCAGTTTGGCGGTGGGTACGCAGTATTTT. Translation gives CASSLAVGTQYF.

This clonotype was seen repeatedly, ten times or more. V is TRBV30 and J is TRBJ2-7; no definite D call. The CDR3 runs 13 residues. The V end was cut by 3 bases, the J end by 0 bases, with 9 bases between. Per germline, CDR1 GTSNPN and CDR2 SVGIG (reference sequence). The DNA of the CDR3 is TGTGCCTGGAGGACGGAAAGCTCCTACGAGCAGTACTTC. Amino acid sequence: CAWRTESSYEQYF. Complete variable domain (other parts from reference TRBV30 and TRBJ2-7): SQTIHQWPATLVQPVGSPLSLECTVEGTSNPNLYWYRQAAGRGLQLLFYSVGIGQISSEVPQNLSASRPQDRQFILSSKKLLLSDSGFYLCAWRTESSYEQYFGPGTRLTVT.